Listed here are 27 T cell receptor beta chains from one sample, sequenced in a study of beta chain features in type 1 diabetes. Study-wide results and caveats: Shorter TCRB CDR3s, moderately but significantly so, were found in Type 1 diabetes patients in all four CD4+ subsets.

Investigators reverse transcribed all isolated RNA, so they sequenced expressed TCRB transcripts. Method: immunoSEQ multiplex PCR; TCRdb's copy keeps in-frame clones and lacks some. The data hold fewer than 300,000 clones, with about 20% observed a single time. The antigens for these receptors are not known. The sequenced material came from naive CD4+ T cells from blood. These receptors all come from a woman aged 40 to 49 with type 1 diabetes.

This sequence joins TRBV6-4 and TRBJ2-3; 9 nucleotides line up with TRBD2. In germline, CDR1 is MRHNA, CDR2 SNTAGT. This CDR3 spans 15 amino acids. The V and J ends lost 4 bases and 6 bases, in that order; junction bases with no gene match: 8. This chain's CDR3 is CASSAASGIGDTQYF. The DNA for the CDR3 is TGTGCCAGCAGTGCGGCTAGCGGGATCGGGGATACGCAGTATTTT.

The chain couples TRBV7-2 to TRBJ1-2; the D is unclear. Germline CDR1 is SGHTA and CDR2 is FQGNSA. The CDR3 totals 13 residues. The V and J ends lost 0 bases and 6 bases respectively, with 8 bases between them. The DNA of the CDR3 is TGTGCCAGCAGCTTAGCGACCGGGGATGGCTACACCTTC. Encoded protein: CASSLATGDGYTF.

This clone appeared a few times. The chain is built from TRBV30 and TRBJ1-4; 7 nucleotides match TRBD1. Germline loops: CDR1 GTSNPN, CDR2 SVGIG (reference sequence). With 5 bases clipped from V and 5 bases from J, the junction kept 11 bases outside the gene matches. The CDR3 covers 15 residues. Here the CDR3 reads CAWGALGQPNEKLFF. The CDR3 region has the DNA TGTGCCTGGGGTGCCTTGGGACAGCCAAATGAAAAACTGTTTTTT.

The gene calls are TRBV9 and TRBJ1-5, with 8 bases lining up with TRBD1. The CDR3 spans 15 residues. Looked up from germline, CDR1 is SGDLS and CDR2 is YYNGEE. V shed 0 bases, J shed 7 bases, and the junction held 6 bases outside the gene matches. The CDR3 DNA is TGTGCCAGCAGCGTAGAGGCAACAGGGGGGCAGCCCCAGCATTTT. Translated: CASSVEATGGQPQHF.

The chain recombines TRBV25-1 with TRBJ2-1, with 11 bases matching TRBD2. The CDR3 contains 15 residues. Germline V gene data show CDR1 as MGHDK and CDR2 as SYGVNS. V shed 9 bases, J shed 5 bases, and the junction held 9 bases outside the gene matches. CDR3 protein: CASSTGTSGNNEQFF. The DNA for the CDR3 is TGTGCCAGTTCTACAGGGACTAGCGGAAACAATGAGCAGTTCTTC.

This clone was detected a few times. V usage is TRBV6-6 and J usage is TRBJ2-1; D is undetermined. The CDR3 length is 13 residues. Germline V gene data show CDR1 as MNHNY and CDR2 as SVGAGI (reference sequence). The ends were cut back, 5 bases at V and 6 bases at J, with 11 bases in the middle. The CDR3 reads CASSTPDTNEQFF. CDR3 coding DNA: TGTGCCAGCAGTACCCCAGACACCAATGAGCAGTTCTTC.

The V gene is TRBV9, the J gene TRBJ2-3, with 8 bases that match TRBD2. V gave up 0 bases and J gave up 4 bases; unmatched junction bases: 4. The germline gives CDR1 SGDLS, CDR2 YYNGEE. This CDR3 has 15 amino acids. CDR3 sequence: CASSVVSGGADTQYF. As DNA, the CDR3 is TGTGCCAGCAGCGTAGTTTCGGGGGGGGCAGATACGCAGTATTTT.

In its sample, this clone was seen a few times. The chain couples TRBV19 to TRBJ1-1; D ambiguous. Per germline, CDR1 LNHDA and CDR2 SQIVND (reference sequence). V shed 4 bases and J shed 2 bases, with 2 bases lying between them. The CDR3 is 11 amino acids. As DNA, the CDR3 is TGTGCCAGTAGTACAAACACTGAAGCTTTCTTT. Encoded protein: CASSTNTEAFF. Based on the CDR3 plus reference TRBV19 and TRBJ1-1, the full variable domain is DGGITQSPKYLFRKEGQNVTLSCEQNLNHDAMYWYRQDPGQGLRLIYYSQIVNDFQKGDIAEGYSVSREKKESFPLTVTSAQKNPTAFYLCASSTNTEAFFGQGTRLTVV.

There are a few counts of this clone. V and J are TRBV6-5 and TRBJ1-1, with D hard to call. The germline CDR1 and CDR2 sequences are MNHEY and SVGAGI. V was trimmed by 5 bases and J by 10 bases, leaving 14 bases between them. The CDR3 is 12 amino acids. For the CDR3, the DNA is TGTGCCAGCAGTGCCGGGAGCTCGCGAGCTTTCTTT. Its translation is CASSAGSSRAFF.

The chain recombines TRBV2 with TRBJ2-3; a possible D gene is TRBD2 (5 bases). Germline V gene lookup returns CDR1 SNHLY and CDR2 FYNNEI. CDR3 length: 12 residues. Trimming removed 6 bases at V and 2 bases at J, with 6 bases between. CDR3 DNA: TGTGCCAGCAGCGGGAACACAGATACGCAGTATTTT. Protein sequence: CASSGNTDTQYF.

The V and J genes are TRBV4-3 and TRBJ2-4, with D perhaps TRBD1 (5 bases). The germline gives CDR1 LGHNA, CDR2 YSLEER. This CDR3 has 14 residues. V lost 0 bases and J 6 bases, leaving 9 bases between the germline ends. The CDR3, as DNA: TGCGCCAGCAGCCAAGATCCAGGGATAAACATTCAGTACTTC. As protein: CASSQDPGINIQYF.

The chain combines TRBV9 with TRBJ2-5, with 7 bases aligning to TRBD2. CDR3 length equals 14 residues. CDR1 and CDR2 (germline): SGDLS, YYNGEE. V was clipped by 0 bases and J by 4 bases; unmatched bases: 3. This chain's CDR3 is CASSVAPGGETQYF. CDR3 nucleotides: TGTGCCAGCAGCGTAGCTCCGGGGGGAGAGACCCAGTACTTC.

The chain employs TRBV28 and TRBJ1-2; weak D call: TRBD1 (6 bases). This CDR3 has 14 amino acids. Germline V gives CDR1 MDHEN, CDR2 SYDVKM. V lost 5 bases, J lost 2 bases, and 12 bases lay in between. The CDR3 DNA reads as TGTGCCAGCAGTCCTTACCAGGGGAACTATGGCTACACCTTC. It codes for CASSPYQGNYGYTF.

This chain uses TRBV2 with TRBJ2-6, with D maybe TRBD1 (5 bases). There are 14 residues in the CDR3. CDR1 SNHLY and CDR2 FYNNEI come from the germline V gene. V was cut by 5 bases and J by 0 bases, with 5 bases left in between. The CDR3 region has the DNA TGTGCCAGCAGTCAGGGCTCTGGGGCCAACGTCCTGACTTTC. Encoded protein: CASSQGSGANVLTF.

This clone was observed a few times. The chain couples TRBV6-5 to TRBJ2-7; TRBD2 aligns across 9 bases. After removal of 6 bases from V and 4 bases from J, the junction contained 7 bases not matched to a gene. Germline V gene data show CDR1 as MNHEY and CDR2 as SVGAGI. CDR3 length: 14 amino acids. The CDR3 sequence: CASRAGGGLYEQYF. DNA for the CDR3: TGTGCCAGCAGAGCGGGGGGCGGTTTGTACGAGCAGTACTTC.

The chain recombines TRBV30 with TRBJ1-1; no definite D call. Germline V gene lookup returns CDR1 GTSNPN and CDR2 SVGIG (reference sequence). This CDR3 is 13 amino acids long. V lost 4 bases to trimming and J lost 2 bases, with 11 bases between them. In DNA form, the CDR3 reads TGTGCCTGGAATACCGGGGTCAACACTGAAGCTTTCTTT. Translating gives CAWNTGVNTEAFF. The full variable domain, rest sourced from reference TRBV30 and TRBJ1-1, is SQTIHQWPATLVQPVGSPLSLECTVEGTSNPNLYWYRQAAGRGLQLLFYSVGIGQISSEVPQNLSASRPQDRQFILSSKKLLLSDSGFYLCAWNTGVNTEAFFGQGTRLTVV.

This chain joins TRBV6-5 and TRBJ1-4, with D hard to call. The CDR3 length is 13 residues. The V end was cut by 3 bases, the J end by 6 bases, with 8 bases between. Germline assignment: CDR1 MNHEY and CDR2 SVGAGI. In nucleotides, the CDR3 is TGTGCCAGCAGTTATACAGCTGATGAAAAACTGTTTTTT. It is translated as CASSYTADEKLFF.

V gene TRBV28 combines with J gene TRBJ2-3, with 10 bases identical to TRBD2. This CDR3 has 16 amino acids. V lost 2 bases to trimming and J lost 6 bases; unmatched junction nucleotides: 8. The germline V gene has CDR1 MDHEN and CDR2 SYDVKM. This CDR3 reads CASSLQLAGGVDTQYF. DNA for the CDR3: TGTGCCAGCAGTTTACAATTAGCGGGGGGTGTCGATACGCAGTATTTT.

This clone was counted only a few times. The V gene is TRBV5-1, the J gene TRBJ2-5; D is undetermined. V lost 0 bases and J lost 5, with 11 bases in between. Germline V lookup: CDR1 SGHRS, CDR2 YFSETQ. The length of the CDR3 is 14 residues. The CDR3 loop reads CASSLAHLEETQYF. The CDR3 DNA is TGCGCCAGCAGCTTGGCCCATCTGGAGGAGACCCAGTACTTC.

This chain joins TRBV5-1 and TRBJ1-4; D is perhaps TRBD1 (5 bases). Per germline, CDR1 SGHRS and CDR2 YFSETQ. V lost 0 bases and J 7 bases, leaving 10 bases between the germline ends. The CDR3 spans 14 residues. The chain's CDR3 is CASSLDGGVEKLFF. CDR3 nucleotide sequence: TGCGCCAGCAGCTTGGACGGGGGAGTTGAAAAACTGTTTTTT.

In its sample, this clone was seen a few times. The chain employs TRBV13 and TRBJ1-2, with 7 bases that match TRBD1. Germline V gene data show CDR1 as PRHDT and CDR2 as FYEKMQ (reference sequence). The ends lost 5 bases at V and 2 bases at J; junction bases unmatched: 2. The CDR3 runs 13 residues. CDR3 in amino acids: CASSQTGNYGYTF. CDR3 bases: TGTGCCAGCAGCCAGACAGGGAACTATGGCTACACCTTC.

The CDR3, as DNA: TGCAGCGTTGTTGCAGGGGGCGAAGAGACCCAGTACTTC. As protein: CSVVAGGEETQYF. V gene TRBV29-1 combines with J gene TRBJ2-5, with TRBD1 matching 8 bases. The CDR3 sequence is 13 residues long. V lost 4 bases and J lost 3; bases outside the gene matches: 4. Germline-derived CDR1 and CDR2 are SQVTM and ANQGSEA.

The V and J genes are TRBV5-1 and TRBJ2-1; 8 bases are a match to TRBD2. The CDR3 has 15 residues. Germline V gene data show CDR1 as SGHRS and CDR2 as YFSETQ. The ends lost 1 base at V and 4 bases at J; junction bases unmatched: 4. Written as DNA, the CDR3 is TGCGCCAGCAGCTTGCCGGGAGGGCTATACAATGAGCAGTTCTTC. It translates to CASSLPGGLYNEQFF.

A note on this clone: Other DNA sequences in the same sample also yield this CDR3. The chain joins TRBV18 to TRBJ1-1; D is possibly TRBD1 (5 bases). CDR1 is KGHSH and CDR2 is LQKENI in the germline V gene. Trimming left V 0 bases short and J 5 bases short, with 10 bases between. The CDR3 is made up of 14 amino acids. CDR3 protein: CASSPPGGGTEAFF. CDR3 sequence (DNA): TGTGCCAGCTCACCACCGGGCGGGGGGACTGAAGCTTTCTTT.

The chain carries TRBV30 and TRBJ2-5, with D possibly TRBD2 on 6 matching bases. CDR3 size: 14 residues. Germline lookup yields CDR1 GTSNPN and CDR2 SVGIG (reference sequence). V lost 8 bases and J 5 bases, leaving 21 bases between the germline ends. CDR3 sequence (DNA): TGTGCCAGTTCCCGCGCCCCGGAGGGGGAGACCCAGTACTTC. The encoded protein is CASSRAPEGETQYF.

This chain links TRBV6-5 with TRBJ1-2; a weak D match, TRBD1 (6 bases). Germline V gene data show CDR1 as MNHEY and CDR2 as SVGAGI. The CDR3 runs 14 residues. Trimming cost V 2 bases and J 7 bases, with 14 bases left between them. CDR3 coding DNA: TGTGCCAGCAGTTACAACAGGGAATGGGGTGGCTACACCTTC. It is translated as CASSYNREWGGYTF.

J is TRBJ2-7 and V is TRBV30; 7 bases are a match to TRBD1. The CDR3 extends over 13 amino acids. V dropped 5 bases and J dropped 0; count of bases not matched to a gene: 4. The germline CDR1 and CDR2 sequences are GTSNPN and SVGIG (reference sequence). CDR3 amino acids: CAWGQDSSYEQYF. CDR3 nucleotide sequence: TGTGCCTGGGGACAGGATAGCTCCTACGAGCAGTACTTC.